This T cell receptor (beta chain) was sequenced during a study of beta chain features in type 1 diabetes. This CDR3 is 14 amino acids long. The V and J ends lost 4 bases and 5 bases respectively, with 15 bases between them. The germline gives CDR1 LNHDA, CDR2 SQIVND (reference sequence). Via CD45RO/CCR7/CD25/CD127/CD95/CD27, cells of the CD4+ naive, central memory, regulatory and stem cell-like memory subsets were sorted. This clone has ten or more counts. Its antigen is currently unknown. Sequenced material consisted of expressed TCRB transcripts (all of the isolated RNA was reverse transcribed). The data were produced by immunoSEQ multiplex PCR, yet TCRdb's version contains in-frame clones alone and is incomplete. The table shows over 150,000 clones, with around 13% occurring only once. Whole-study results and caveats: When Type 1 diabetes patients were examined, their TCRB CDR3s proved moderately but significantly shorter in all four CD4+ subsets.

The V and J genes are TRBV19 and TRBJ2-7; maybe TRBD2 (6 bases). The TCR was taken from a woman aged 18-35 years in good health. Sequenced material: central memory CD4+ T cells from blood. CDR3 region: CASSSREFLNEQYF. As DNA, the CDR3 is TGTGCCAGTAGTAGCCGGGAGTTCCTGAACGAGCAGTACTTC.